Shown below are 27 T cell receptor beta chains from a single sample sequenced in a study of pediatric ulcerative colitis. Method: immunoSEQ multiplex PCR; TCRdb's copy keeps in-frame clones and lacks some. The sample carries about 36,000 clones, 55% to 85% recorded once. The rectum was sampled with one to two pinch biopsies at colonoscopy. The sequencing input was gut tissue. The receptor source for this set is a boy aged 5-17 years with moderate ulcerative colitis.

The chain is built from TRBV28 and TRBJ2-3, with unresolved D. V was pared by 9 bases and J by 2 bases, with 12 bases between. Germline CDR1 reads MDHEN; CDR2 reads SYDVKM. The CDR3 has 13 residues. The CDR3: CARNTSYTDTQYF. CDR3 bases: TGTGCCAGAAATACCAGTTACACAGATACGCAGTATTTT. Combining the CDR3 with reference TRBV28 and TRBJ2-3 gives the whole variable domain DVKVTQSSRYLVKRTGEKVFLECVQDMDHENMFWYRQDPGLGLRLIYFSYDVKMKEKGDIPEGYSVSREKKERFSLILESASTNQTSMYLCARNTSYTDTQYFGPGTRLTVL.

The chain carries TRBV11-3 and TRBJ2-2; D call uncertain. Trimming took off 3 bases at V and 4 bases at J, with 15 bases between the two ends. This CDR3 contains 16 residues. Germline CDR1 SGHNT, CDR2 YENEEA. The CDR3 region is CASSLSQGNPTGELFF. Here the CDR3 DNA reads TGTGCCAGCAGCTTGAGCCAAGGGAACCCCACCGGGGAGCTGTTTTTT.

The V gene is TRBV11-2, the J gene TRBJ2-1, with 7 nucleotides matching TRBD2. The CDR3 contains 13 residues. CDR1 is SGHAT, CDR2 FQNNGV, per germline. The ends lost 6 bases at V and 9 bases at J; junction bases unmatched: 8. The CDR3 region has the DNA TGTGCCAGCAGAGAGCGGGAATCGGGTGAGCAGTTCTTC. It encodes CASRERESGEQFF.

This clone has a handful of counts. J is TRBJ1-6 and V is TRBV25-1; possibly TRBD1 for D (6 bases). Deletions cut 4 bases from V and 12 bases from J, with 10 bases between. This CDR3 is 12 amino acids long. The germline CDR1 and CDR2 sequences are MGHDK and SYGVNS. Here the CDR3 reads CASSGRGGPLHF. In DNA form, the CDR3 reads TGTGCCAGCAGTGGCAGGGGTGGACCCCTCCACTTT.

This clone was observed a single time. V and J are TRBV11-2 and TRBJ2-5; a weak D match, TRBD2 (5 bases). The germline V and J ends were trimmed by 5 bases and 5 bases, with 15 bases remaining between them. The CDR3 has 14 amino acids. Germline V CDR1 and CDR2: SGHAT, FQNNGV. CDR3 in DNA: TGTGCCAGCAGCCCAGGACTTCGCGGGGAGACCCAGTACTTC. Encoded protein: CASSPGLRGETQYF.

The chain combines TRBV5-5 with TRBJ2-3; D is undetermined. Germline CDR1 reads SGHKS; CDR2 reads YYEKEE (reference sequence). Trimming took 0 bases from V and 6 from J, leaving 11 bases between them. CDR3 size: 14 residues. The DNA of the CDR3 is TGTGCCAGCAGCTTGGAAACAGCAACGGATACGCAGTATTTT. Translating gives CASSLETATDTQYF.

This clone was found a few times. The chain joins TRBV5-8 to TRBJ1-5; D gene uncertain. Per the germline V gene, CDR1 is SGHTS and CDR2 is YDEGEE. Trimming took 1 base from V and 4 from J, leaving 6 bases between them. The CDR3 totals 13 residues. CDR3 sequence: CASSLQLNQPQHF. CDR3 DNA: TGTGCCAGCAGCTTGCAGTTGAATCAGCCCCAGCATTTT.

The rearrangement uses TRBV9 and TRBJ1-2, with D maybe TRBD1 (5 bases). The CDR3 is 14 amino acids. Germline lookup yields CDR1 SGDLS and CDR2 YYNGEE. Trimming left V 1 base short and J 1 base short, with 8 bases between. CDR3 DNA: TGTGCCAGCAGCGTATCAGGGCTTAACTATGGCTACACCTTC. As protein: CASSVSGLNYGYTF.

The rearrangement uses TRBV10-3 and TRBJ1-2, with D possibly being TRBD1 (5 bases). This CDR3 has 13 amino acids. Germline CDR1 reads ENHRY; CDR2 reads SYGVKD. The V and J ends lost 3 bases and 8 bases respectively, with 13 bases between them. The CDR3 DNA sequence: TGTGCCATCAGTGATTCTCCCAGGGTCGGCTACACCTTC. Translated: CAISDSPRVGYTF.

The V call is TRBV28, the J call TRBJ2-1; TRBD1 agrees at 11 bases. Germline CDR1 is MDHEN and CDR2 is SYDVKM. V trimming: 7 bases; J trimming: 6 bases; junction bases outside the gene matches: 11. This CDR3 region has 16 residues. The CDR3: CASTRTGGIIINEQFF. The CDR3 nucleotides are TGTGCCAGCACCCGGACAGGGGGCATTATTATCAATGAGCAGTTCTTC.

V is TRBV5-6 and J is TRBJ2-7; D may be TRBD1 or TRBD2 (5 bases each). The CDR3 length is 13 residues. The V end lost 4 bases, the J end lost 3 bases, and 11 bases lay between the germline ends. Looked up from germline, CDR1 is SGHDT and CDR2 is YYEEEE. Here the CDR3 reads CASSRGRDYEQYF. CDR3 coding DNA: TGTGCCAGCAGCCGGGGCAGGGACTACGAGCAGTACTTC.

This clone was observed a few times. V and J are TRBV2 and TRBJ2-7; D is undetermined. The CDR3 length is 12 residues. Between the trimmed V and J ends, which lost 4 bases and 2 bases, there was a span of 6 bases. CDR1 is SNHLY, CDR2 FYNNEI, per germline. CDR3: CASSGFAYEQYF. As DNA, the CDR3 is TGTGCCAGCAGTGGGTTTGCCTACGAGCAGTACTTC.

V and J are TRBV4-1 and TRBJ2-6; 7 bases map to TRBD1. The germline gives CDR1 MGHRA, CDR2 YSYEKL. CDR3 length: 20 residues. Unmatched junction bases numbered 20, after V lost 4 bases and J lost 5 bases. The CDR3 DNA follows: TGCGCCAGCAGCCTCTCAGGGACAGCAAACTACGCCCACTGGGCCAACGTCCTGACTTTC. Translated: CASSLSGTANYAHWANVLTF.

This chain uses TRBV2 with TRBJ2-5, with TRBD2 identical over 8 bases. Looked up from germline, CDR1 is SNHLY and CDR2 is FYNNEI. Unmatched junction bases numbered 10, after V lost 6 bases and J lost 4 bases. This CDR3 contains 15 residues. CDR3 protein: CASRPPGGPGETQYF. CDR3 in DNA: TGTGCCAGCAGGCCCCCGGGGGGGCCAGGAGAGACCCAGTACTTC. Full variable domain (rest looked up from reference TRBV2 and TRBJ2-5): EPEVTQTPSHQVTQMGQEVILRCVPISNHLYFYWYRQILGQKVEFLVSFYNNEISEKSEIFDDQFSVERPDGSNFTLKIRSTKLEDSAMYFCASRPPGGPGETQYFGPGTRLLVL.

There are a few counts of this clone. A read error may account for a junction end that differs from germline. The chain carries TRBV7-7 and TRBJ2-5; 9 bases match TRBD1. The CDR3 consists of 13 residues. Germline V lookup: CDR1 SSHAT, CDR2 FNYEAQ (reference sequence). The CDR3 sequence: CASSKGTGRTQYF. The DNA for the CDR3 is TGTGCTAGCAGCAAGGGGACAGGGAGGACCCAGTACTTC.

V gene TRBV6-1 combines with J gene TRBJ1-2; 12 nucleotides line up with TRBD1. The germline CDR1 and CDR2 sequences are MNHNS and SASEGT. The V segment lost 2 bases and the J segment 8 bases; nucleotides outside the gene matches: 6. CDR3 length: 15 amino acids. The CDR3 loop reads CASSESGTGGRGYTF. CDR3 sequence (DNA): TGTGCCAGCAGTGAATCCGGGACAGGGGGCCGCGGCTACACCTTC.

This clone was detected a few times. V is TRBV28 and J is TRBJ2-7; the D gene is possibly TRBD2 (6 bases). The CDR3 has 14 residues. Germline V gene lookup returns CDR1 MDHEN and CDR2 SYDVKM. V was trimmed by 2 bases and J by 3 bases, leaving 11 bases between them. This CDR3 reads CASSLRDWNYEQYF. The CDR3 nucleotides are TGTGCCAGCAGTTTACGGGACTGGAACTACGAGCAGTACTTC.

In DNA form, the CDR3 reads TGTGCCAGCGGCCGGAGTACAGGGAATAGCAATCAGCCCCAGCATTTT. This sequence encodes CASGRSTGNSNQPQHF. J is TRBJ1-5 and V is TRBV18; tentative D call: TRBD1 (6 bases). Trimming removed 8 bases from V and 0 bases from J, with 17 bases in between. The CDR3 runs to 16 residues. Germline V gene sequence: CDR1 KGHSH, CDR2 LQKENI.

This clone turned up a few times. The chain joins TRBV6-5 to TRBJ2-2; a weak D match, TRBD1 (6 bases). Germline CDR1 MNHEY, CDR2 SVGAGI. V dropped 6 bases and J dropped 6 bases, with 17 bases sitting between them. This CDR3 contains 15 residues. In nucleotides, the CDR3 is TGTGCCAGCAGGGCCCCGGGACAAGGGGCCGGGGAGCTGTTTTTT. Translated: CASRAPGQGAGELFF.

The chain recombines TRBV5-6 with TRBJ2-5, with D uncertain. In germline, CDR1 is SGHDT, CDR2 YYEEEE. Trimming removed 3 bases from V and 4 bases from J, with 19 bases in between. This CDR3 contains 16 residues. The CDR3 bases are TGTGCCAGCAGCTCACTCACTACGGGTTCTCTAGAGACCCAGTACTTC. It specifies CASSSLTTGSLETQYF.

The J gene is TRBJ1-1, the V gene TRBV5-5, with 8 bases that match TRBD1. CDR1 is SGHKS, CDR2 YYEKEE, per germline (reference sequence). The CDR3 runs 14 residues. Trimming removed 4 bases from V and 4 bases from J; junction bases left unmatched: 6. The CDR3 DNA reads TGTGCCAGCAGCCTTCAGGGGGCCGGCACTGAAGCTTTCTTT. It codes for CASSLQGAGTEAFF.

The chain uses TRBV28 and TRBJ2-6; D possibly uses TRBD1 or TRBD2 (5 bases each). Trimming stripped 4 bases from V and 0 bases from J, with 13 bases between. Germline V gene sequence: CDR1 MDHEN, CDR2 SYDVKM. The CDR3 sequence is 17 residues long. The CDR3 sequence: CASSSPGRDSGANVLTF. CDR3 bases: TGTGCCAGCAGTTCTCCGGGACGGGACTCTGGGGCCAACGTCCTGACTTTC.

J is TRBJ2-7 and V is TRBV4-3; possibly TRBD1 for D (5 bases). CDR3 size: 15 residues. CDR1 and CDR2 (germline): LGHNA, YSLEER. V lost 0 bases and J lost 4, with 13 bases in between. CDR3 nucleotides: TGCGCCAGCAGCCAAGATTGGGGCAGACCTTACGAGCAGTACTTC. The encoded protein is CASSQDWGRPYEQYF.

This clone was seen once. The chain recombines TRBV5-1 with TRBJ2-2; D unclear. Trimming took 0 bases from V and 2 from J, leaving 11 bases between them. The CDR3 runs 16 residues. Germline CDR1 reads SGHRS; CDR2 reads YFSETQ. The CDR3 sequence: CASSLGRNVNTGELFF. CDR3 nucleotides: TGCGCCAGCAGCTTGGGCAGAAACGTCAACACCGGGGAGCTGTTTTTT. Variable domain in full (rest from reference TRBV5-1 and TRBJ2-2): KAGVTQTPRYLIKTRGQQVTLSCSPISGHRSVSWYQQTPGQGLQFLFEYFSETQRNKGNFPGRFSGRQFSNSRSEMNVSTLELGDSALYLCASSLGRNVNTGELFFGEGSRLTVL.

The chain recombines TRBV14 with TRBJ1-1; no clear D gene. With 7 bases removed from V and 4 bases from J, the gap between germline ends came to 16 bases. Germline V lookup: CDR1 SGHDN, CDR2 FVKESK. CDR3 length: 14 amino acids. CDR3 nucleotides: TGTGCCAGCACCCCGACTGGGTCGAGCACTGAAGCTTTCTTT. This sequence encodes CASTPTGSSTEAFF. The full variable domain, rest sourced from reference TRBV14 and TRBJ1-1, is EAGVTQFPSHSVIEKGQTVTLRCDPISGHDNLYWYRRVMGKEIKFLLHFVKESKQDESGMPNNRFLAERTGGTYSTLKVQPAELEDSGVYFCASTPTGSSTEAFFGQGTRLTVV.

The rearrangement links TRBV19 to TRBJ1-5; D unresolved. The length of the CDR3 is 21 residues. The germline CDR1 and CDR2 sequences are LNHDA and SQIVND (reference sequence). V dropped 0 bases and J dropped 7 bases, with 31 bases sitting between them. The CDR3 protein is CASSIDLSLHGRKRSVQPQHF. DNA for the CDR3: TGTGCCAGTAGTATAGACCTATCCCTCCACGGTAGGAAACGGTCCGTCCAGCCCCAGCATTTT.

Here the CDR3 DNA reads TGTGCCAGCAGCTTAGGGTTAGGTCACAGCTCCTACGAGCAGTACTTC. It codes for CASSLGLGHSSYEQYF. The chain links TRBV7-6 to TRBJ2-7; D unresolved. Trimming pared 1 base from V and 0 bases from J, leaving 13 bases between. Germline V gives CDR1 SGHVS, CDR2 FNYEAQ. This CDR3 is built from 16 residues.